The 14 T cell receptor beta chains below come from one sample, sequenced in a study of regulatory T cells in long-lasting Graves disease. Time point in this sample: persistent/refractory GD, antithyroid drugs over 5 years with positive TRAb. Generation of the TCR library employed RNA extracted from PBMCs. Relying on iRepertoire HTBI primers and Arm-PCR of CDR3 regions, the team built TCR beta libraries. TCRdb re-called the multiplex PCR reads with MiXCR, one entry per CDR3 protein. The data show 400,000 or so distinct CDR3 sequences, 20% to 25% seen once. The sequences come from peripheral blood mononuclear cells (PBMCs), collected when the disease was refractory, from a patient treated with antithyroid drugs. The receptors come from a female donor with Graves disease.

On this clonotype: A much larger clonotype is one base distant, so this may be a read error. The chain combines TRBV5-6 with TRBJ1-1, with a tentative D call TRBD1 (5 bases). The CDR3 consists of 14 residues. Germline V gene sequence: CDR1 SGHDT, CDR2 YYEEEE. V gave up 3 bases and J gave up 0 bases, with 9 bases separating them. The CDR3 is CASSWGRLNTEAFF. The CDR3 nucleotides are TGTGCCAGCAGCTGGGGACGGCTGAACACTGAAGCTTTCTTT.

This clonotype has a handful of counts. This chain joins TRBV6-2 or TRBV6-3 and TRBJ1-5; D may be TRBD1 (6 bases). The CDR3 is 14 residues long. Trimming stripped 5 bases from V and 6 bases from J, with 14 bases between. Per the germline V gene, CDR1 is MNHEY and CDR2 is SVGEGT. The CDR3 DNA is TGTGCCAGCAGTACAATACAGGGCGGTCAGCCCCAGCATTTT. Translating gives CASSTIQGGQPQHF.

This clonotype was seen more than once but under ten times. The chain links TRBV30 to TRBJ2-5; possible D gene TRBD2, 5 bases. The germline V gene has CDR1 GTSNPN and CDR2 SVGIG (reference sequence). This CDR3 comprises 13 residues. Deletions cut 4 bases from V and 7 bases from J, with 16 bases between. CDR3 in DNA: TGTGCCTGGACAGAGAGTGGAGGCGTGACCCAGTACTTC. Residues: CAWTESGGVTQYF.

The chain recombines TRBV6-2 or TRBV6-3 with TRBJ1-1; 8 bases match TRBD1. Trimming removed 2 bases from V and 11 bases from J; junction bases left unmatched: 7. This CDR3 is built from 13 residues. Germline loops: CDR1 MNHEY, CDR2 SVGEGT. The CDR3 region is CASSYVRGREAFF. CDR3 nucleotide sequence: TGTGCCAGCAGTTACGTCAGGGGGCGAGAGGCTTTCTTT.

This clonotype was detected many times. The chain carries TRBV7-9 and TRBJ1-6; D not certain. The CDR3 has 11 amino acids. V lost 11 bases, J lost 10 bases, and 12 bases lay in between. Germline CDR1 reads SEHNR; CDR2 reads FQNEAQ (reference sequence). Written as DNA, the CDR3 is TGTGCCTGCGGAGATGAGTCACCCCTCCACTTT. This gives the protein CACGDESPLHF.

The V gene is TRBV7-3, the J gene TRBJ2-7, with D possibly matching TRBD2 (5 bases). The V end was cut by 1 base, the J end by 5 bases, with 9 bases between. The CDR3 is made up of 13 amino acids. Germline loops: CDR1 SGHTA, CDR2 FQGTGA. The CDR3 here is CASSLKARDEQYF. For the CDR3, the DNA is TGTGCCAGCAGCTTAAAGGCGCGGGACGAGCAGTACTTC.

This clonotype was recorded many times. Here the CDR3 DNA reads TGTGCCAGCAGTTTAGGAACAGGGAACTATGGCTACACCTTC. Its protein is CASSLGTGNYGYTF. The V call is TRBV28, the J call TRBJ1-2; D possibly corresponds to TRBD1 (6 bases). This CDR3 has 14 amino acids. The ends were cut back, 2 bases at V and 2 bases at J, with 9 bases in the middle. Germline CDR1 reads MDHEN; CDR2 reads SYDVKM.

The table lists this clonotype with many counts. The chain combines TRBV9 with TRBJ1-3; 9 bases map to TRBD1. The germline CDR1 and CDR2 sequences are SGDLS and YYNGEE. The V and J ends lost 0 bases and 4 bases, in that order; junction bases with no gene match: 5. The CDR3 is 16 amino acids. The CDR3 protein is CASSVGGQGIGNTIYF. The CDR3 DNA follows: TGTGCCAGCAGCGTAGGGGGACAGGGAATCGGAAACACCATATATTTT.

V gene TRBV2 combines with J gene TRBJ2-1; TRBD2 matches at 12 bases. V was clipped by 8 bases and J by 7 bases; unmatched bases: 15. Germline V gene data show CDR1 as SNHLY and CDR2 as FYNNEI. The CDR3 loop spans 17 amino acids. In DNA form, the CDR3 reads TGTGCCAGCCGACCCCGGCTAGCGGGAGGGAAGGAGAATGAGCAGTTCTTC. This encodes CASRPRLAGGKENEQFF.

The rearrangement uses TRBV19 and TRBJ2-2; 14 nucleotides agree with TRBD2. The CDR3 covers 21 residues. The V gene end was trimmed by 6 bases and the J gene end by 4 bases; junction bases not matched to a gene: 19. Germline V gene sequence: CDR1 LNHDA, CDR2 SQIVND (reference sequence). CDR3: CASRPTYPRLAGGPSTGELFF. CDR3 DNA: TGTGCCAGTAGGCCGACCTATCCCAGACTAGCGGGAGGGCCGAGCACCGGGGAGCTGTTTTTT.

V is TRBV7-2 and J is TRBJ2-7; D not certain. Germline-derived CDR1 and CDR2 are SGHTA and FQGNSA. The V end lost 4 bases, the J end lost 6 bases, and 7 bases lay between the germline ends. The CDR3 is 11 residues long. CDR3 in amino acids: CASSSGVEQYF. As DNA, the CDR3 is TGTGCCAGCAGCTCCGGTGTCGAGCAGTACTTC. Supplemented by reference TRBV7-2 and TRBJ2-7, the full variable domain reads GAGVSQSPSNKVTEKGKDVELRCDPISGHTALYWYRQSLGQGLEFLIYFQGNSAPDKSGLPSDRFSAERTGGSVSTLTIQRTQQEDSAVYLCASSSGVEQYFGPGTRLTVT.

The sample holds a few counts of this clonotype. This rearrangement joins TRBV7-8 to TRBJ1-3; no clear D gene. Deletions cut 1 base from V and 0 bases from J, with 7 bases between. Germline V gene data show CDR1 as SGHVS and CDR2 as FQNEAQ. The CDR3 consists of 15 residues. CDR3 loop: CASSLGRDSGNTIYF. CDR3 nucleotides: TGTGCCAGCAGCTTAGGAAGGGACTCTGGAAACACCATATATTTT.

This clonotype was recorded a few times. The rearrangement links TRBV7-2 to TRBJ2-7; 9 bases agree with TRBD2. Germline CDR1 reads SGHTA; CDR2 reads FQGNSA. The CDR3 length is 18 residues. V shed 4 bases, J shed 1 base, and the junction held 14 bases outside the gene matches. CDR3 in amino acids: CASSSRSVAGGYSYEQYF. The CDR3 nucleotides are TGTGCCAGCAGCTCGCGAAGCGTGGCGGGAGGGTATTCCTACGAGCAGTACTTC.

The chain carries TRBV29-1 and TRBJ1-5, with 7 bases fitting TRBD1. The J segment lost 4 bases and the V segment lost 4 bases, leaving 7 bases of the junction unmatched. The CDR3 loop spans 14 amino acids. Germline values: CDR1 SQVTM, CDR2 ANQGSEA. CDR3 protein: CSVGWGRGNQPQHF. The CDR3 nucleotides read TGCAGCGTTGGCTGGGGCAGGGGGAATCAGCCCCAGCATTTT.